Listed here is a single TCR beta chain. It has no known antigen specificity. Base qualities are not at hand, and no much larger clone is one base apart. Collaborating institutions collected whole blood in K2EDTA tubes following their own protocols. For TCRbeta analysis, collaborators shipped samples in one of three forms: frozen whole blood, isolated PBMCs, or DNA extracted from either of those sample types. The V and J ends are trimmed by 2 bases and 3 bases, leaving 7 bases between them. From the cysteine through the phenylalanine, the CDR3 covers 14 amino acids. The retained sequence is limited to the CDR3, 42 bases, with the frame set at the first base. The germline V gene (reference sequence) supplies CDR1 SGHAT and CDR2 FQDESV. These data belong to a study of blood T cell repertoires in COVID-19 (dated by TCRdb to 2019 to 2021). For the study in its entirety: Samples covering the acute and convalescent phases of COVID-19 were provided by collaborators in the United States, Italy and Spain. Deeply sampled blood TCRbeta repertoires from subjects exposed to, actively infected with, or recovered from COVID-19 were included in the dataset. Where available, HLA class I and class II types were obtained from metadata supplied by the sample provider rather than from assay-based typing. The prospective study material was composed of cDNA or gDNA derived from T cells, B-cell-depleted T cells, or PBMCs. Samples were obtained from the ongoing ImmuneRACE study (first 160 participants) and from some 1,300 subjects provided by 6 global collaborators. A de-identified subject ID, COVID-19 status, age in years and sex were almost always included in the sample metadata. The repertoires were made available in a free public database intended to serve as a resource for research on the immune response to SARS-CoV-2.

TCRbeta CDR3 regions were amplified from genomic DNA using the immunoSEQ Assay, a bias-controlled multiplex PCR. Under the source paper's analysis protocol: The number of nucleated cells in each sample was estimated from the amplification of reference gene primers within the assay. To quantify the absolute abundance of each unique TCRbeta CDR3 rearrangement, sequence reads were collapsed and filtered. For each sample, productive Simpson clonality was calculated by taking the square root of Simpson's diversity index across productive rearrangements. TCRdb took this table from immuneACCESS and kept in-frame rearrangements with V and J called. Such tables lack part of the clones; where checked against another copy, unresolved V genes explain under half of the gap, and the rest is unexplained. The D gene and trimming were derived from the DNA, and the V and J assignments and clone size from that table. The sample table shows over 45,000 clones, and approximately 80% are seen once. Around 20% of the sample comes from the top ten.

Study-level results and caveats: How much clinical and demographic metadata was included differed by source and by participant, and the metadata was provided uncurated.

Sequencing was done on a sample of peripheral blood. This TCR was sampled from a human donor with active or convalescent COVID-19. The donor label of this sample is uncertain. The chain uses TRBV11-1 and TRBJ1-4, with an unclear D gene assignment. The nucleotide sequence is given as TGTGCCAGCAGCTTATACGGGGCTAATGAAAAACTGTTTTTT. Its product reads: CASSLYGANEKLFF.